This T cell receptor (beta chain) was found in a study of blood T cell repertoires in COVID-19. Across the whole study: Italy, Spain and the United States were the sources of the convalescent and acute COVID-19 samples. Nucleic acid was either cDNA or gDNA, and it came from T cells, B-cell-depleted T cells, or PBMCs.

In the source study's methods: Reference gene primer amplification yielded estimated nucleated cell counts. TCRdb's copy holds only in-frame clones and misses some; the assay was immunoSEQ multiplex PCR. V and J calls and clone size are as listed in that table; D and trimming were resolved from the DNA. The sample gives about 250,000 clones, 70% to 90% of which show up once; roughly 6.7% is in the top ten. V lost 4 bases, J lost 0 bases, and 10 bases lay in between. The CDR3 is 15 amino acids. Germline-derived CDR1 and CDR2 are KGHDR and SFDVKD. Followed longitudinally, the Seattle patients had been enrolled during active infection.

Sequenced sample: peripheral blood. The origin of this receptor is a woman aged 25-40 years with COVID-19, enrolled during active disease. The rearrangement links TRBV24-1 to TRBJ2-3; TRBD1 is a possible D gene (6 bases). In DNA, the CDR3 is TGTGCCACCAGTGACCTGACAGGAAGCACAGATACGCAGTATTTT. Residues: CATSDLTGSTDTQYF.